This T cell receptor beta chain was obtained from a study of post-analysis software for immune sequencing data. In its sample, this clonotype was seen many times. No antigen is known for it. Per the germline V gene, CDR1 is DFQATT and CDR2 is SNEGSKA (reference sequence). This CDR3 has 13 residues. Trimming removed 6 bases from V and 5 bases from J, with 14 bases in between. TCR beta libraries were prepared from cDNA with unique molecular identifiers. Using its own MiXCR run on the PCR reads, TCRdb lists one record per CDR3 protein. The data hold about 160,000 distinct CDR3 sequences, with about 34% observed a single time. Regarding the study as a whole: TRBV5-6, TRBV5-1 and TRBV20-1 belonged to a set of a handful of TRBV segments that were more frequent in patients than controls. Strong co-clustering by F measure was evident for samples that had been prepared in the same batch.

Source: blood, taken after autologous hematopoietic stem cell transplantation. The clonotype was recovered from a girl aged 10 to 17 with multiple sclerosis. The chain employs TRBV20-1 and TRBJ2-1; D possibly corresponds to TRBD2 (6 bases). The CDR3 is CSAWGLGDNEQFF. In DNA, the CDR3 is TGCAGTGCGTGGGGACTGGGGGACAATGAGCAGTTCTTC.